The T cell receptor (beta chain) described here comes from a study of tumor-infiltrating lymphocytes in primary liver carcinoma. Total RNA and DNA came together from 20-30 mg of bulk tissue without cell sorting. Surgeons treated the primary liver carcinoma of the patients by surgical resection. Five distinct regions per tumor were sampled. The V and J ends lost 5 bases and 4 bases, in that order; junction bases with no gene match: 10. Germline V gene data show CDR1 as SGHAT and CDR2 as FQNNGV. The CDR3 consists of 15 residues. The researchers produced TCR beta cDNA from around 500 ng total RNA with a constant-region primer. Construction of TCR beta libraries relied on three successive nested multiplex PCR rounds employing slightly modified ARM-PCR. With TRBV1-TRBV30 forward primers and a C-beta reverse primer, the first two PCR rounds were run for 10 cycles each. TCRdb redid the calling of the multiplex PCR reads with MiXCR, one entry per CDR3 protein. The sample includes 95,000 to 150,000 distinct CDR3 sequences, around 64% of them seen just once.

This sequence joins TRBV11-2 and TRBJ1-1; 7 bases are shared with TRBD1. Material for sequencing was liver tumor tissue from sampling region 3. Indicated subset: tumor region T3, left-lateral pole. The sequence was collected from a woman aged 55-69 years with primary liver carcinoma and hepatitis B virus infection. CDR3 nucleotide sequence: TGTGCCAGCAGCCGAAGGGACAGAACGACCACTGAAGCTTTCTTT. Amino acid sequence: CASSRRDRTTTEAFF.